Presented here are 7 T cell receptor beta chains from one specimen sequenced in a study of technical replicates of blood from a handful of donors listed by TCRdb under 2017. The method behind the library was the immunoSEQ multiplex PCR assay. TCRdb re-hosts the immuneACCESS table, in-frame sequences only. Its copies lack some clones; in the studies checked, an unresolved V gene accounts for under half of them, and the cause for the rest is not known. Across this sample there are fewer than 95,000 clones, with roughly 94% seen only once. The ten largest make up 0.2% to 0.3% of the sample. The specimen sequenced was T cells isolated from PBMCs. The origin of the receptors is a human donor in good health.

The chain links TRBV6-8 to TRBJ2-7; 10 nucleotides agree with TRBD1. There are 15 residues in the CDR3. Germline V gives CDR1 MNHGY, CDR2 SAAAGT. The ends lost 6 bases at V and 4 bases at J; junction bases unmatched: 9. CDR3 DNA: TGTGCCAGCAGCCCCGCCGGGACAGGGGTTTACGAGCAGTACTTC. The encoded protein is CASSPAGTGVYEQYF.

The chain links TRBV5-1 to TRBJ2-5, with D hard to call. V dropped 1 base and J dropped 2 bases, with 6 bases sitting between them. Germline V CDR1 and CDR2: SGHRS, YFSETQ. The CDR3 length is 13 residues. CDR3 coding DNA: TGCGCCAGCAGCTTGCGAGGTCAAGAGACCCAGTACTTC. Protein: CASSLRGQETQYF.

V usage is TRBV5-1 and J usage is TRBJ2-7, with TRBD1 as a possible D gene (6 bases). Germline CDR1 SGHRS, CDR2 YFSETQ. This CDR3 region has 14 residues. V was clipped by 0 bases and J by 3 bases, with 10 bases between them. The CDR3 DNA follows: TGCGCCAGCAGCTTGGCACAGGGTAACTACGAGCAGTACTTC. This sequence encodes CASSLAQGNYEQYF.

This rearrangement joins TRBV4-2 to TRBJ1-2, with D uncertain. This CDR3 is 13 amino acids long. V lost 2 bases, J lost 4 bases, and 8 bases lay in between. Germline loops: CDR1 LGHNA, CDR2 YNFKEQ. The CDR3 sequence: CASSQSHAYGYTF. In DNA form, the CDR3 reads TGTGCCAGCAGCCAAAGCCACGCCTATGGCTACACCTTC.

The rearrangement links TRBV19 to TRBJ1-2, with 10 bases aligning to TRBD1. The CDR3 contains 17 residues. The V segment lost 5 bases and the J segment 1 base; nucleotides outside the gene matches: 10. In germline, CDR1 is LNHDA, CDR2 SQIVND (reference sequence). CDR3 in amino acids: CASSQKTGTGDNYGYTF. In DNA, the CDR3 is TGTGCCAGTAGTCAAAAAACCGGGACAGGGGATAACTATGGCTACACCTTC.

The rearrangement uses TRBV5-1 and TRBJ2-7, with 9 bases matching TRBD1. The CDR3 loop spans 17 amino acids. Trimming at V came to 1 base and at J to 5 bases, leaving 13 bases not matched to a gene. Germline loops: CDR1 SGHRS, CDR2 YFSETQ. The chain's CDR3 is CASSLTPRGQGDDEQYF. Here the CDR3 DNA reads TGCGCCAGCAGCTTGACTCCTCGGGGACAGGGTGACGACGAGCAGTACTTC. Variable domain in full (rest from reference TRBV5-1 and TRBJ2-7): KAGVTQTPRYLIKTRGQQVTLSCSPISGHRSVSWYQQTPGQGLQFLFEYFSETQRNKGNFPGRFSGRQFSNSRSEMNVSTLELGDSALYLCASSLTPRGQGDDEQYFGPGTRLTVT.

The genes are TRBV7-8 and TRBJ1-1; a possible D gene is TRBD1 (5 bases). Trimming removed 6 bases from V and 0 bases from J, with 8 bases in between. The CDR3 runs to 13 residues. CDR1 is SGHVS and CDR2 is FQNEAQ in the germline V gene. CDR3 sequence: CASRGGMNTEAFF. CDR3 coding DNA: TGTGCCAGCAGGGGGGGGATGAACACTGAAGCTTTCTTT. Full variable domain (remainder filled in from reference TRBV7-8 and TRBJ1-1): GAGVSQSPRYKVAKRGQDVALRCDPISGHVSLFWYQQALGQGPEFLTYFQNEAQLDKSGLPSDRFFAERPEGSVSTLKIQRTQQEDSAVYLCASRGGMNTEAFFGQGTRLTVV.